This T cell receptor (beta chain) was profiled in a study of shared clonotypes between healthy human individuals (dated by TCRdb to 2018 to 2020). About the study as a whole: The cohort included three men and a couple of women between 18 and 49 years of age. Per donor, three plates each were used for CD4 naive and CD4 memory, two for CD8 naive, and one for CD8 memory. To estimate repertoire size and how much clonotype sharing occurs between individuals, the study deeply sequenced the blood TCR repertoires of roughly 5 healthy adults. Libraries were prepared and TCR repertoires were sequenced by different laboratories using diverse techniques, in order to increase sequencing depth and limit assay-specific biases. Between about 0.9 and 8.9 billion PBMCs per donor were obtained by leukapheresis. Overall study outcomes, separate from this receptor: Only blood was sampled, and tissue TCR repertoires likely differ from those in blood. Even with the large sequencing depth, rarefaction of the sorted-subset datasets indicated that sequencing was incomplete. Naive subsets generally had larger estimated clonotype richness than memory subsets. Compared with non-shared clonotypes, clonotypes shared by all four sorted-subset donors had higher generation probabilities. The genetic and exposure-history diversity represented was limited by the small number of donors. Pairwise subsampling led to the expectation that sequencing depth would affect the degree of clonotype sharing among donors. Sharing across a few donors was observed for about 4.8% of naive CD4, about 4% of naive CD8, over 2% of memory CD4, and roughly 0.4% of memory CD8 clonotypes.

The germline V gene provides CDR1 SGHRS and CDR2 YFSETQ. The CDR3 runs 18 amino acids, cysteine and phenylalanine included. Only the CDR3 region is kept as DNA, spanning 54 bases read in frame from base 1. The donors were healthy, HIV-negative adults with no recently reported acute infections or vaccinations. All donors were Caucasian adults living in Nashville, Tennessee, USA. CD4+ T cells were enriched through magnetic negative selection, after which naive cells were positively selected on CD45RA and the remaining negative fraction served as the memory subset. Blood was obtained by leukapheresis, after which PBMCs were separated by Ficoll-Histopaque density gradient centrifugation and cryopreserved in liquid nitrogen vapor phase. Purity and quantity of every magnetically sorted T cell population were checked by analytical flow cytometry. Each sorted fraction had its genomic DNA isolated and then quantified by UV absorbance on a Nanodrop 2000c.

Points on this clone: Its recognized antigen is unknown. The junction and the germline gene differ at one end; a read error may be behind it.

TCR CDR3 regions were amplified from genomic DNA by multiplex PCR using the deep immunoSEQ assay. Genomic DNA extracted from each cell subset was distributed evenly over all wells of several immunoSEQ 96-well plates, and each plate served as one replicate. For sorted subsets, roughly 200 ng of genomic DNA, equivalent to 30,000 or so T cell genomes, went into each replicate PCR. Purified libraries were quantified with a Qubit 3.0 fluorometer, sized on a Bioanalyzer 2100, and re-quantified with the KAPA Library Quantification kit. Every immunoSEQ 96-well plate was sequenced on a dedicated single-read 150-cycle Illumina NextSeq 550 flow cell. The source study handled its data this way. The immunoSEQ output contained only junctional sequences without quality scores, so filtering could not match that applied to full-length reads. To assign V/J genes and CDR3, sequences were annotated against IMGT germline references using PyIR, a Python wrapper for IgBLAST v1.9. Reads were filtered out if the reads had weak V/J assignments (E-value above 1e-6), no CDR3, stop codons, out-of-frame junctions, or ambiguous translated residues. A V3J clonotype was defined by an identical inferred V gene, J gene, and CDR3 amino acid sequence. The percentage overlap between two repertoires was calculated by dividing the number of shared unique clonotypes by the size of the smaller repertoire. Repertoire richness was assessed with RTK rarefaction, the Chao1 estimator, and Recon v2.1 estimates of unobserved clonotypes. For all TCRbeta clonotypes obtained by the gDNA method from four donors, generation probabilities were computed with OLGA. The source is immuneACCESS, and TCRdb retained only in-frame sequences with V and J called. Part of the clones is not carried over; for the studies checked, unresolved V genes explain less than half of this, and the remainder is unexplained. V and J calls and clone size are copied from that table; D and trimming were computed from the DNA. This sample lists about 1 million clones; under 80% were detected once. The ten largest clones represent approximately 1.3% of the sample.

The chain is assembled from TRBV5-1 and TRBJ2-2; the D segment may tentatively be TRBD1 or TRBD2, each giving 5 matched bases. The sample taken for sequencing was memory CD4+ T cells sorted from blood. The cell subset or site label of this sample denotes: CD45RA-negative fraction. This receptor was identified in a man aged 18-30 years in good health. For the CDR3, the sequence is CANSLARGAATNTGELFF. The DNA is TGCGCCAACAGCTTGGCCAGAGGGGCGGCCACGAACACCGGGGAGCTGTTTTTT.